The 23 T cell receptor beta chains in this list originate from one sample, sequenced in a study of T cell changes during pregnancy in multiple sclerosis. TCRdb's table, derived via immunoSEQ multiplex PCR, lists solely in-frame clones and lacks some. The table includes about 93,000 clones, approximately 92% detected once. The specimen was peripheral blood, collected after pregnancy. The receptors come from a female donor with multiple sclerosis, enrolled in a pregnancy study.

CDR3 in DNA: TGTGCCAGCAGCTTAACAGAAGCTAACTATGGCTACACCTTC. Its protein is CASSLTEANYGYTF. The chain links TRBV7-9 to TRBJ1-2; unclear D gene. The germline CDR1 and CDR2 sequences are SEHNR and FQNEAQ (reference sequence). This CDR3 contains 14 residues. The V and J ends lost 2 bases and 0 bases respectively, with 7 bases between them.

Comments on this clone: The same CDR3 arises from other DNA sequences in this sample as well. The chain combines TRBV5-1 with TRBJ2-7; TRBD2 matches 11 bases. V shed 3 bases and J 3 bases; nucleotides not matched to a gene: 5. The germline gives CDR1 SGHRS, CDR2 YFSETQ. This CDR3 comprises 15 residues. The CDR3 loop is CASSSLAGALYEQYF. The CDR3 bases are TGCGCCAGCAGCTCACTAGCGGGAGCCCTCTACGAGCAGTACTTC.

The CDR3 DNA is TGTGCCAGCAGCCAAGAACTAGCGGACCCCAATGAGCAGTTCTTC. Amino acid sequence: CASSQELADPNEQFF. The rearrangement joins TRBV4-2 to TRBJ2-1, with 8 bases matching TRBD2. Germline V lookup: CDR1 LGHNA, CDR2 YNFKEQ. Trimming removed 0 bases from V and 6 bases from J; junction bases left unmatched: 4. The CDR3 length is 15 residues.

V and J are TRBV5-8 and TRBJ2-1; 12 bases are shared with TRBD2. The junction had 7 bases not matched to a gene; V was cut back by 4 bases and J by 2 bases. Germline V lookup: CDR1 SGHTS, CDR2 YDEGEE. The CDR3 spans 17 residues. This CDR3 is CASSVTSGGIAYNEQFF. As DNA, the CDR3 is TGTGCCAGCAGCGTGACTAGCGGGGGAATAGCCTACAATGAGCAGTTCTTC. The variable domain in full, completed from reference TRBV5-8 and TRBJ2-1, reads EAGVTQSPTHLIKTRGQQATLRCSPISGHTSVYWYQQALGLGLQFLLWYDEGEERNRGNFPPRFSGRQFPNYSSELNVNALELEDSALYLCASSVTSGGIAYNEQFFGPGTRLTVL.

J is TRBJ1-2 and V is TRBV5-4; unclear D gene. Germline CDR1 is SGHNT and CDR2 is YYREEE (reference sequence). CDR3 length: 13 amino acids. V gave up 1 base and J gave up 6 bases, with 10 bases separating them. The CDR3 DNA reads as TGTGCCAGCAGCTTGTATTCCGTCGATGGCTACACCTTC. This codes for CASSLYSVDGYTF.

The CDR3 loop is CASSARQGPPNYNEQFF. Here the CDR3 DNA reads TGTGCCAGCAGCGCCCGACAGGGGCCACCCAACTACAATGAGCAGTTCTTC. The chain is built from TRBV9 and TRBJ2-1; 8 bases agree with TRBD1. Per the germline V gene, CDR1 is SGDLS and CDR2 is YYNGEE. The CDR3 extends over 17 amino acids. With 3 bases clipped from V and 3 bases from J, the junction kept 11 bases outside the gene matches.

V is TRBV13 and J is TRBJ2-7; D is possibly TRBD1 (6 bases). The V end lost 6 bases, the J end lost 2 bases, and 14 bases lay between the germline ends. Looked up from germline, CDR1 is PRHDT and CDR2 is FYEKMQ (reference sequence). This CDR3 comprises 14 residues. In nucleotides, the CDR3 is TGTGCCAGCAGTCGTCCGGGACAAACCTACGAGCAGTACTTC. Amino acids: CASSRPGQTYEQYF.

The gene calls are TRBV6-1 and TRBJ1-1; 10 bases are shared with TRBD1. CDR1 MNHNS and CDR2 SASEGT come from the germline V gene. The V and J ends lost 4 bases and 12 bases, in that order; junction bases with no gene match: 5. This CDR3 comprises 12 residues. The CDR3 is CASSGRQGASFF. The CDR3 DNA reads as TGTGCCAGCAGTGGCCGACAGGGGGCGTCTTTCTTT.

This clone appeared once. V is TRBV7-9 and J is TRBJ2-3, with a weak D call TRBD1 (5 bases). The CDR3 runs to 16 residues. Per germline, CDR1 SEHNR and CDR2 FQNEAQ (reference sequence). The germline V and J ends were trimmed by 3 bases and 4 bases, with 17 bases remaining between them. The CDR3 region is CASSFGGARVADTQYF. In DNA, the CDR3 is TGTGCCAGCAGCTTTGGTGGAGCCAGGGTGGCAGATACGCAGTATTTT.

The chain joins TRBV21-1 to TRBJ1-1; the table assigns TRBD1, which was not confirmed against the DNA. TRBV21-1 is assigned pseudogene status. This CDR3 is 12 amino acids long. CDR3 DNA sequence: TGTGCCAGCAGCAAAGGTAAGGGGGAGGCTTTCTTT. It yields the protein CASSKGKGEAFF.

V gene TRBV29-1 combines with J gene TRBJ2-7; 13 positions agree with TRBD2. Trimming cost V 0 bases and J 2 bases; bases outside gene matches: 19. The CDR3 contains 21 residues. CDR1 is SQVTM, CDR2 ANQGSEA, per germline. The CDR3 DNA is TGCAGCGTTGAAGATCGACAGACCGGGACTAGCGGGACGAGTTTCACCTACGAGCAGTACTTC. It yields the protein CSVEDRQTGTSGTSFTYEQYF.

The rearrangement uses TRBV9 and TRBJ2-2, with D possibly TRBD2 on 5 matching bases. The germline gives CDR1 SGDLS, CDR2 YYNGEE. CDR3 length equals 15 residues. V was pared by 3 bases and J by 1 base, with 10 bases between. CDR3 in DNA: TGTGCCAGCAGCGCTCCAGGACTGAACACCGGGGAGCTGTTTTTT. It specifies CASSAPGLNTGELFF.

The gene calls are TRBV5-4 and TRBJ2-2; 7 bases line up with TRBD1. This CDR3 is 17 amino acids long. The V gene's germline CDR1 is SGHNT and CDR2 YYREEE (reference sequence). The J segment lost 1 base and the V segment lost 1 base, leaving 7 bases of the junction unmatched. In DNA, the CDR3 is TGTGCCAGCAGCTTGCGCTTAGGGGGCGGGAACACCGGGGAGCTGTTTTTT. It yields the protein CASSLRLGGGNTGELFF.

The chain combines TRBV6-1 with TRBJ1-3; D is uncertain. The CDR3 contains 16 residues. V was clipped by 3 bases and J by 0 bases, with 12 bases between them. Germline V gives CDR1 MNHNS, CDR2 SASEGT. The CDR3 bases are TGTGCCAGCAGTGATATCCTTTTCGGCTCTGGAAACACCATATATTTT. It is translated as CASSDILFGSGNTIYF.

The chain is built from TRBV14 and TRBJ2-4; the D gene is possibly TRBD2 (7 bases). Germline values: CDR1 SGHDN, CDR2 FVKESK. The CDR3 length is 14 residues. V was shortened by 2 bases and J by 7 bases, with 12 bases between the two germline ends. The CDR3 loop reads CASSQRGAWNIQYF. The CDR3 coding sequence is TGTGCCAGCAGCCAACGGGGGGCGTGGAACATTCAGTACTTC.

This CDR3 reads CASSPSGLERYEQYF. CDR3 DNA: TGTGCCAGCAGCCCTAGTGGACTAGAACGTTACGAGCAGTACTTC. The gene calls are TRBV7-2 and TRBJ2-7, with TRBD2 identical over 7 bases. After removal of 5 bases from V and 4 bases from J, the junction contained 11 bases not matched to a gene. The CDR3 loop spans 15 amino acids. CDR1 is SGHTA, CDR2 FQGNSA, per germline.

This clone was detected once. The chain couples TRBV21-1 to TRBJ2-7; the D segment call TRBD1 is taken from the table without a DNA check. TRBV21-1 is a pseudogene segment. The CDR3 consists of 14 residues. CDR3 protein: CARIDTIRAYEQYF. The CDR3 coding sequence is TGTGCCCGCATTGACACCATTCGAGCCTACGAGCAGTACTTC.

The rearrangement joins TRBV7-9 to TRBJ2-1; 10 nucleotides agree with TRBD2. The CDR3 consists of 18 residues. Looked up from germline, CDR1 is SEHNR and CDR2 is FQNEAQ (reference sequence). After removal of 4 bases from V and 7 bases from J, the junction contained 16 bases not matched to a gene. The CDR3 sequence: CASSYPPRLAGVWNEQFF. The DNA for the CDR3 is TGTGCCAGCAGCTATCCGCCCCGGCTAGCGGGAGTGTGGAATGAGCAGTTCTTC.

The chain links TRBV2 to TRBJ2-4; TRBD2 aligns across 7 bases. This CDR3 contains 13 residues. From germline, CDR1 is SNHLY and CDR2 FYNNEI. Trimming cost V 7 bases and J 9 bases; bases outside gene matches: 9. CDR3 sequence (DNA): TGTGCCAGCACTGGGGAGGGGATGGGCATTCAGTACTTC. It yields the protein CASTGEGMGIQYF.

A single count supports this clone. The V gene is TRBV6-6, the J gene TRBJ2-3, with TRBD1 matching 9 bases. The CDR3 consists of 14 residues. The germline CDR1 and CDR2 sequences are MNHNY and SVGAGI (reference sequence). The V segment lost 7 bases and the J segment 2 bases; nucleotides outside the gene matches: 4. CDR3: CASNRDRDTDTQYF. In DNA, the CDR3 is TGTGCCAGCAATAGGGACAGGGACACAGATACGCAGTATTTT.

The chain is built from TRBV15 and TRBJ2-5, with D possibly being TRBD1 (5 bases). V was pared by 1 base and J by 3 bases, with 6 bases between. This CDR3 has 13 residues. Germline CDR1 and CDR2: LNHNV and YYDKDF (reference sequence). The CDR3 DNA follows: TGTGCCACCAGCAGAGTCAGGGAAGAGACCCAGTACTTC. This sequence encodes CATSRVREETQYF. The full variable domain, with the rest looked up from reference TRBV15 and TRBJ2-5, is DAMVIQNPRYQVTQFGKPVTLSCSQTLNHNVMYWYQQKSSQAPKLLFHYYDKDFNNEADTPDNFQSRRPNTSFCFLDIRSPGLGDTAMYLCATSRVREETQYFGPGTRLLVL.

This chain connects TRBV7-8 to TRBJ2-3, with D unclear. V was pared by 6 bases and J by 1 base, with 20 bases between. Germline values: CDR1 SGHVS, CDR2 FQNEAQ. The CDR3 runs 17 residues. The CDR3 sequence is CASRSSRVSRGTDTQYF. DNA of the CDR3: TGTGCCAGCAGGTCTTCGCGTGTCTCTCGAGGCACAGATACGCAGTATTTT.

The CDR3 coding sequence is TGTGCCAGCAGTGAAGCGGGGGGGAGTTATCCAGAGACCCAGTACTTC. This gives the protein CASSEAGGSYPETQYF. The chain has TRBV2 and TRBJ2-5, with 7 bases identical to TRBD2. The CDR3 has 16 residues. The trim removed 0 bases at V and 4 bases at J, leaving 8 bases unmatched. CDR1 is SNHLY, CDR2 FYNNEI, per germline.